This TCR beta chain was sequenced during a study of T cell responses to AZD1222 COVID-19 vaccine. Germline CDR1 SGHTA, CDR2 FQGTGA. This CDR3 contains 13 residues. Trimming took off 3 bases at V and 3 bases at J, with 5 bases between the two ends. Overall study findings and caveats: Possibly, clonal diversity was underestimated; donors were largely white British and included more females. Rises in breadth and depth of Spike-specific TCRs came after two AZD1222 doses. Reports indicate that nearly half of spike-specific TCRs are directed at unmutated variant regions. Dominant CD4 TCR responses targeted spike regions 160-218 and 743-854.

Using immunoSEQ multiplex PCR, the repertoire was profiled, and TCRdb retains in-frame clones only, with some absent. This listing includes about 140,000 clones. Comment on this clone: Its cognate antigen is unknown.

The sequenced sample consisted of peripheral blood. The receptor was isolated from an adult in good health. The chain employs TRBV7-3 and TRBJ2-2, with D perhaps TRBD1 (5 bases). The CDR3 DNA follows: TGTGCCAGCAGCTTGGGGCACACCGGGGAGCTGTTTTTT. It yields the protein CASSLGHTGELFF. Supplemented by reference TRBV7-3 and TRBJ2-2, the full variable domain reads GAGVSQTPSNKVTEKGKYVELRCDPISGHTALYWYRQSLGQGPEFLIYFQGTGAADDSGLPNDRFFAVRPEGSVSTLKIQRTERGDSAVYLCASSLGHTGELFFGEGSRLTVL.